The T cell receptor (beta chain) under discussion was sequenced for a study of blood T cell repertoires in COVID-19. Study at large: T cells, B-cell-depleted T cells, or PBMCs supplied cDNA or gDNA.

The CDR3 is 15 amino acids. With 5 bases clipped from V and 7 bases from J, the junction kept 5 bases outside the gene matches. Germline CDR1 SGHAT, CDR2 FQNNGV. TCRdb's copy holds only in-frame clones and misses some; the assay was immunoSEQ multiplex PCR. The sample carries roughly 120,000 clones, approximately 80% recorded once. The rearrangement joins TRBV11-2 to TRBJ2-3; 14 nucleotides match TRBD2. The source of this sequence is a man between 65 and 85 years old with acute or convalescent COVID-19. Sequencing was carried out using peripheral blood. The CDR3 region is CASSPTSGGAYTQYF. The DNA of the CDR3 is TGTGCCAGCAGCCCGACTAGCGGGGGGGCGTATACGCAGTATTTT.